A single sample is the source of the 16 T cell receptor beta chains below, sequenced in a study of cytomegalovirus exposure and HLA in healthy donors. The method was immunoSEQ multiplex PCR; TCRdb's version includes in-frame clones alone and lacks a portion of them. The sample records over 100,000 clones, around nine tenths being singletons. Sequencing input: PBMCs. These TCRs come from a woman aged 18-29 years in good health and CMV-seropositive.

The chain carries TRBV19 and TRBJ2-7, with a possible D match to TRBD1 (5 bases). Germline V gives CDR1 LNHDA, CDR2 SQIVND (reference sequence). Trimming removed 2 bases at V and 3 bases at J, with 8 bases between. CDR3 length: 13 amino acids. Written as DNA, the CDR3 is TGTGCCAGTAGTATACGACAGCACTACGAGCAGTACTTC. Amino acids: CASSIRQHYEQYF.

The rearrangement joins TRBV18 to TRBJ1-1, with D uncertain. Germline CDR1 and CDR2: KGHSH and LQKENI. There are 16 residues in the CDR3. Trimming cost V 3 bases and J 3 bases, with 17 bases left between them. Here the CDR3 DNA reads TGTGCCAGCTCACCGGTCGGGCCAGGAGCGGACACTGAAGCTTTCTTT. Protein: CASSPVGPGADTEAFF.

The rearrangement joins TRBV2 to TRBJ2-5, with 12 bases identical to TRBD1. Germline V gives CDR1 SNHLY, CDR2 FYNNEI. This CDR3 comprises 20 residues. V dropped 4 bases and J dropped 9; count of bases not matched to a gene: 24. The CDR3 protein is CASSGQPGTPGQGAARAQYF. CDR3 nucleotide sequence: TGTGCCAGCAGTGGGCAACCCGGTACCCCGGGACAGGGGGCGGCACGGGCCCAGTACTTC.

This clone has just a few counts. The J gene is TRBJ2-7, the V gene TRBV5-1; D is possibly TRBD2 (6 bases). The CDR3 extends over 13 amino acids. CDR1 and CDR2 from the germline V gene are SGHRS and YFSETQ. V was cut by 0 bases and J by 5 bases, with 9 bases left in between. For the CDR3, the DNA is TGCGCCAGCAGCTTGGGAGGGACTGACGAGCAGTACTTC. Translated: CASSLGGTDEQYF.

This chain connects TRBV7-3 to TRBJ2-6, with D possibly matching TRBD2 (6 bases). V lost 3 bases and J lost 1, with 7 bases in between. This CDR3 region has 15 residues. Germline lookup yields CDR1 SGHTA and CDR2 FQGTGA. DNA of the CDR3: TGTGCCAGCAGCTTGGGGGGTTCTGGGGCCAACGTCCTGACTTTC. Translated, it gives CASSLGGSGANVLTF. The entire variable domain, with the rest obtained from reference TRBV7-3 and TRBJ2-6, is as follows: GAGVSQTPSNKVTEKGKYVELRCDPISGHTALYWYRQSLGQGPEFLIYFQGTGAADDSGLPNDRFFAVRPEGSVSTLKIQRTERGDSAVYLCASSLGGSGANVLTFGAGSRLTVL.

J is TRBJ2-2 and V is TRBV27; 11 nucleotides align to TRBD2. This CDR3 spans 14 amino acids. After removal of 4 bases from V and 6 bases from J, the junction contained 1 base not matched to a gene. Germline V gives CDR1 MNHEY, CDR2 SMNVEV (reference sequence). The CDR3 sequence is CASSWGLAAGELFF. CDR3 coding DNA: TGTGCCAGCAGTTGGGGACTAGCGGCCGGGGAGCTGTTTTTT.

The chain joins TRBV7-3 to TRBJ2-7; 7 positions match TRBD1. The CDR3 length is 17 residues. V lost 5 bases, J lost 5 bases, and 18 bases stayed unmatched. Germline values: CDR1 SGHTA, CDR2 FQGTGA. The CDR3 sequence: CASSPRGWGQPSNEQYF. The CDR3 bases are TGTGCCAGCAGCCCCCGAGGATGGGGACAGCCATCCAACGAGCAGTACTTC.

The chain links TRBV7-9 to TRBJ1-2, with 8 bases aligning to TRBD1. This CDR3 comprises 15 residues. Germline CDR1 SEHNR, CDR2 FQNEAQ (reference sequence). After removal of 4 bases from V and 2 bases from J, the junction contained 6 bases not matched to a gene. The CDR3 DNA reads as TGTGCCAGCAGCTCGTGGGACAGGCTAAACTATGGCTACACCTTC. Protein sequence: CASSSWDRLNYGYTF.

The V call is TRBV19, the J call TRBJ1-1; 7 bases match TRBD1. The germline V gene encodes CDR1 LNHDA and CDR2 SQIVND (reference sequence). V lost 8 bases to trimming and J lost 5 bases; unmatched junction nucleotides: 14. This CDR3 has 15 residues. This chain's CDR3 is CASSLGWQGGTEAFF. The DNA of the CDR3 is TGTGCCAGTTCACTTGGGTGGCAGGGGGGTACTGAAGCTTTCTTT.

This clone showed up just once. The J gene is TRBJ2-7, the V gene TRBV7-9; D gene ambiguous. The CDR3 consists of 12 residues. Trimming took 5 bases from V and 4 from J, leaving 9 bases between them. CDR1 and CDR2 (germline): SEHNR, FQNEAQ (reference sequence). The CDR3, as DNA: TGTGCCAGCAGCACACAGTTGTACGAGCAGTACTTC. Translating it yields CASSTQLYEQYF.

DNA for the CDR3: TGTGCCAGCAGCGGGTCAGGGCCTGAAGCTTTCTTT. Translated, it gives CASSGSGPEAFF. The V call is TRBV5-4, the J call TRBJ1-1; D is perhaps TRBD1 (5 bases). Germline assignment: CDR1 SGHNT and CDR2 YYREEE (reference sequence). Trimming stripped 4 bases from V and 6 bases from J, with 10 bases between. The CDR3 extends over 12 amino acids. The entire variable domain, with the rest obtained from reference TRBV5-4 and TRBJ1-1, is as follows: ETGVTQSPTHLIKTRGQQVTLRCSSQSGHNTVSWYQQALGQGPQFIFQYYREEENGRGNFPPRFSGLQFPNYSSELNVNALELDDSALYLCASSGSGPEAFFGQGTRLTVV.

The J gene is TRBJ1-2, the V gene TRBV19; 7 bases align to TRBD1. Trimming at V came to 7 bases and at J to 8 bases, leaving 16 bases not matched to a gene. The CDR3 runs to 15 residues. Germline V gene lookup returns CDR1 LNHDA and CDR2 SQIVND (reference sequence). The CDR3 protein is CASTPNDRVRRGYTF. The CDR3 DNA is TGTGCCAGTACCCCAAATGACAGGGTGCGGCGCGGCTACACCTTC. Full variable domain (missing parts from reference TRBV19 and TRBJ1-2): DGGITQSPKYLFRKEGQNVTLSCEQNLNHDAMYWYRQDPGQGLRLIYYSQIVNDFQKGDIAEGYSVSREKKESFPLTVTSAQKNPTAFYLCASTPNDRVRRGYTFGSGTRLTVV.

This clone was recorded once. Other DNA sequences in the same sample also yield this CDR3. The CDR3 reads CASSYRGNQPQHF. The DNA for the CDR3 is TGTGCCAGCAGCTACAGGGGGAATCAGCCCCAGCATTTT. The chain links TRBV7-2 to TRBJ1-5, with 8 bases that match TRBD1. Unmatched junction bases numbered 0, after V lost 4 bases and J lost 4 bases. The CDR3 spans 13 residues. Germline CDR1 is SGHTA and CDR2 is FQGNSA.

This clone was counted a single time. This chain connects TRBV6-6 to TRBJ1-1; 8 bases agree with TRBD1. Germline V gene data show CDR1 as MNHNY and CDR2 as SVGAGI (reference sequence). The CDR3 has 16 amino acids. The ends lost 0 bases at V and 5 bases at J; junction bases unmatched: 8. In DNA form, the CDR3 reads TGTGCCAGCAGTTACTCAGGACAGGGAACTTTAACTGAAGCTTTCTTT. It yields the protein CASSYSGQGTLTEAFF.

The rearrangement joins TRBV19 to TRBJ1-5; D not certain. The V gene's germline CDR1 is LNHDA and CDR2 SQIVND (reference sequence). The CDR3 length is 15 residues. The V and J ends lost 2 bases and 1 base respectively, with 9 bases between them. This CDR3 is CASSIRAASNQPQHF. The CDR3 DNA is TGTGCCAGTAGTATACGCGCGGCCAGCAATCAGCCCCAGCATTTT.

The chain carries TRBV14 and TRBJ1-1; tentative D call: TRBD1 (6 bases). Germline V gene lookup returns CDR1 SGHDN and CDR2 FVKESK. The V end lost 0 bases, the J end lost 7 bases, and 9 bases lay between the germline ends. The CDR3 is 13 amino acids. The DNA for the CDR3 is TGTGCCAGCAGCCAAGAGATCAGGGGTGAAGCTTTCTTT. This encodes CASSQEIRGEAFF. Complete variable domain (other parts from reference TRBV14 and TRBJ1-1): EAGVTQFPSHSVIEKGQTVTLRCDPISGHDNLYWYRRVMGKEIKFLLHFVKESKQDESGMPNNRFLAERTGGTYSTLKVQPAELEDSGVYFCASSQEIRGEAFFGQGTRLTVV.